These 20 T cell receptor beta chains were sequenced from one sample in a study of T cell changes during pregnancy in multiple sclerosis. Repertoires were generated with immunoSEQ multiplex PCR, while TCRdb's copy carries only in-frame clones and drops some. The table lists 55,000 to 85,000 clones, about nine tenths of them singletons. Sequencing used peripheral blood, obtained in the second trimester of pregnancy. The receptors shown here come from a female donor with multiple sclerosis, enrolled in a pregnancy study.

This clone was seen only a few times. J is TRBJ1-3 and V is TRBV19; 7 positions match TRBD1. This CDR3 contains 14 residues. Germline assignment: CDR1 LNHDA and CDR2 SQIVND (reference sequence). After removal of 8 bases from V and 4 bases from J, the junction contained 8 bases not matched to a gene. The CDR3 loop reads CASGIQGLGNTIYF. CDR3 coding DNA: TGTGCCAGTGGAATACAGGGGTTGGGAAACACCATATATTTT.

The genes are TRBV28 and TRBJ2-1; 8 nucleotides line up with TRBD1. The germline V gene has CDR1 MDHEN and CDR2 SYDVKM. V lost 6 bases and J lost 8; bases outside the gene matches: 18. There are 17 residues in the CDR3. The CDR3 spells CASSPVPQGVRHHEQFF. The DNA for the CDR3 is TGTGCCAGCAGCCCCGTTCCACAGGGGGTGAGGCACCATGAGCAGTTCTTC.

The V and J genes are TRBV11-3 and TRBJ2-1, with TRBD2 matching 7 bases. V shed 0 bases and J 10 bases; nucleotides not matched to a gene: 0. The length of the CDR3 is 12 residues. CDR1 is SGHNT and CDR2 is YENEEA in the germline V gene. CDR3 coding DNA: TGTGCCAGCAGCTTAGAGGGGGGGGAGCAGTTCTTC. Encoded protein: CASSLEGGEQFF.

CDR3 nucleotide sequence: TGTGCCAGCAGCTCGGGACTAGCGGGAGTAGAGACCCAGTACTTC. It encodes CASSSGLAGVETQYF. The gene calls are TRBV7-9 and TRBJ2-5, with 14 bases matching TRBD2. With 4 bases clipped from V and 4 bases from J, the junction kept 2 bases outside the gene matches. The CDR3 contains 15 residues. Germline CDR1 reads SEHNR; CDR2 reads FQNEAQ (reference sequence).

This rearrangement joins TRBV13 to TRBJ2-3, with D possibly TRBD1 on 6 matching bases. CDR1 is PRHDT and CDR2 is FYEKMQ in the germline V gene (reference sequence). Trimming took off 3 bases at V and 4 bases at J, with 8 bases between the two ends. This CDR3 region has 13 residues. This CDR3 reads CASSLRTADTQYF. The CDR3 DNA follows: TGTGCCAGCAGCTTGAGGACAGCAGATACGCAGTATTTT.

The chain uses TRBV10-1 and TRBJ2-6; D remains unclear. From germline, CDR1 is WNHNN and CDR2 SYGVQD (reference sequence). Trimming shortened V by 0 bases and J by 4 bases, and 13 bases separated the two germline ends. This CDR3 is built from 17 residues. CDR3 loop: CASSESRPRIGANVLTF. Written as DNA, the CDR3 is TGCGCCAGCAGTGAGTCCAGGCCCCGTATCGGGGCCAACGTCCTGACTTTC.

This rearrangement joins TRBV7-3 to TRBJ1-1; D call uncertain. The CDR3 spans 13 residues. Germline loops: CDR1 SGHTA, CDR2 FQGTGA. The V end was cut by 5 bases, the J end by 4 bases, with 11 bases between. CDR3 in DNA: TGTGCCAGCAGCGTCGGAGCCTCCACTGAAGCTTTCTTT. It encodes CASSVGASTEAFF.

DNA of the CDR3: TGCGCCAGCGCGGGGCTAGCGGGCAGCAATGAGCAGTTCTTC. Translated, it gives CASAGLAGSNEQFF. V usage is TRBV5-1 and J usage is TRBJ2-1, with 8 bases matching TRBD2. The germline V gene has CDR1 SGHRS and CDR2 YFSETQ. V was pared by 7 bases and J by 6 bases, with 9 bases of the junction left unmatched. The CDR3 contains 14 residues.

Only a few counts were recorded for this clone. The chain is built from TRBV6-1 and TRBJ1-1, with D uncertain. Per the germline V gene, CDR1 is MNHNS and CDR2 is SASEGT. This CDR3 has 13 residues. With 1 base removed from V and 6 bases from J, the gap between germline ends came to 9 bases. The CDR3 reads CASSEEEFAEAFF. The CDR3 nucleotides are TGTGCCAGCAGTGAAGAGGAGTTCGCTGAAGCTTTCTTT.

V is TRBV5-1 and J is TRBJ2-5; possible D gene TRBD1, 5 bases. CDR3 length equals 18 residues. Germline assignment: CDR1 SGHRS and CDR2 YFSETQ. V was trimmed by 6 bases and J by 3 bases, leaving 27 bases between them. The CDR3 region has the DNA TGCGCCAGCATGACCCATTTAGGGGAACCGTCGGGCGAAGAGACCCAGTACTTC. This translates into CASMTHLGEPSGEETQYF.

This chain links TRBV5-1 with TRBJ2-7, with 11 positions matching TRBD1. The CDR3 has 18 residues. After removal of 0 bases from V and 6 bases from J, the junction contained 14 bases not matched to a gene. The germline gives CDR1 SGHRS, CDR2 YFSETQ. CDR3 nucleotides: TGCGCCAGCAGCTTGGGTGTTCGGACAGGGGGCGTGGGTTCCGAGCAGTACTTC. Its translation: CASSLGVRTGGVGSEQYF.

The chain links TRBV7-2 to TRBJ1-5; perhaps TRBD1 as D (5 bases). Trimming removed 5 bases from V and 2 bases from J, with 13 bases in between. CDR1 and CDR2 (germline): SGHTA, FQGNSA. The CDR3 consists of 15 residues. The CDR3 here is CASSPRLGGNQPQHF. The CDR3 coding sequence is TGTGCCAGCAGCCCCCGCCTAGGGGGCAATCAGCCCCAGCATTTT.

This clone was observed a single time. The chain has TRBV11-2 and TRBJ1-3; D call uncertain. V was trimmed by 2 bases and J by 0 bases, leaving 8 bases between them. This CDR3 has 15 amino acids. CDR1 is SGHAT and CDR2 is FQNNGV in the germline V gene. The DNA of the CDR3 is TGTGCCAGCAGCTTACCAGGCGTCTCTGGAAACACCATATATTTT. Translated: CASSLPGVSGNTIYF.

The J gene is TRBJ2-5, the V gene TRBV2; D perhaps matches TRBD2 (5 bases). Looked up from germline, CDR1 is SNHLY and CDR2 is FYNNEI. The CDR3 runs 13 residues. Trimming removed 7 bases at V and 2 bases at J, with 11 bases between. CDR3 in amino acids: CASIRGRQETQYF. The CDR3 region has the DNA TGTGCCAGCATTCGGGGTCGACAAGAGACCCAGTACTTC.

This clone showed up just a few times. The CDR3 sequence is CASSDQAGGRNEQFF. CDR3 in DNA: TGTGCCAGCAGTGATCAGGCAGGGGGGAGGAATGAGCAGTTCTTC. The chain couples TRBV6-1 to TRBJ2-1, with D perhaps matching TRBD1 (7 bases). Looked up from germline, CDR1 is MNHNS and CDR2 is SASEGT. This CDR3 contains 15 residues. V lost 3 bases and J 7 bases, leaving 16 bases between the germline ends.

Regarding this clone: This specimen includes other DNA sequences encoding the same CDR3. The chain carries TRBV27 and TRBJ2-7; D is ambiguous. Germline V gives CDR1 MNHEY, CDR2 SMNVEV (reference sequence). This CDR3 contains 13 residues. The V gene lost 5 bases and the J gene lost 0 bases, with 8 bases spanning the gap. CDR3 amino acids: CASSPLSSYEQYF. The CDR3 coding sequence is TGTGCCAGCAGTCCCCTGAGCTCCTACGAGCAGTACTTC.

The chain carries TRBV7-2 and TRBJ1-1; D is undetermined. The CDR3 totals 13 residues. Germline CDR1 is SGHTA and CDR2 is FQGNSA. V lost 3 bases to trimming and J lost 1 base, with 6 bases between them. CDR3 region: CASSFQANTEAFF. CDR3 sequence (DNA): TGTGCCAGCAGCTTCCAAGCGAACACTGAAGCTTTCTTT.

The J gene is TRBJ2-7, the V gene TRBV7-6; 12 nucleotides agree with TRBD1. This CDR3 is built from 15 residues. V dropped 4 bases and J dropped 4; count of bases not matched to a gene: 5. Germline CDR1 and CDR2: SGHVS and FNYEAQ. This chain's CDR3 is CASSSPGQGAYEQYF. CDR3 bases: TGTGCCAGCAGCTCACCGGGACAGGGGGCGTACGAGCAGTACTTC.

This chain uses TRBV5-1 with TRBJ2-7; 10 bases match TRBD1. CDR3 length: 13 amino acids. Trimming took 7 bases from V and 5 from J; bases not matched to a gene: 6. Germline V gives CDR1 SGHRS, CDR2 YFSETQ. The CDR3 protein is CASSGQGSHEQYF. CDR3 DNA: TGCGCCAGCTCGGGACAGGGGTCCCACGAGCAGTACTTC.

This clone was recorded only once. The chain carries TRBV27 and TRBJ2-7; 8 bases match TRBD1. Trimming at V came to 6 bases and at J to 6 bases, leaving 10 bases not matched to a gene. Per the germline V gene, CDR1 is MNHEY and CDR2 is SMNVEV (reference sequence). The CDR3 sequence is 14 residues long. The CDR3 DNA reads as TGTGCCAGCAGCAGACAGGGGTTAGGGTCCGAGCAGTACTTC. Translating gives CASSRQGLGSEQYF.